The 22 T cell receptor beta chains listed next were all sequenced from one sample in a study of OX40 agonist ivuxolimab in advanced cancers. Measured with immunoSEQ multiplex PCR; TCRdb has only the in-frame clones, and not every one. Of about 49,000 clones listed, around 84% are singletons. The sequenced sample was CD4+ or CD8+ T cells sorted from blood, obtained in a trial of the OX40 agonist ivuxolimab. Source of these receptors: an adult with an advanced solid tumor such as melanoma, head and neck, liver or kidney cancer.

V gene TRBV5-4 combines with J gene TRBJ2-1, with D perhaps TRBD1 or TRBD2 (5 bases each). The CDR3 sequence is 13 residues long. Germline V gene sequence: CDR1 SGHNT, CDR2 YYREEE (reference sequence). V lost 0 bases and J 15 bases, leaving 16 bases between the germline ends. The CDR3 nucleotides read TGTGCCAGCAGCTTGGCCGCCCAGGGACGTCGGTTCTTC. Translated: CASSLAAQGRRFF.

J is TRBJ2-6 and V is TRBV5-1, with 7 bases identical to TRBD1. There are 17 residues in the CDR3. Germline V gives CDR1 SGHRS, CDR2 YFSETQ. The ends lost 4 bases at V and 1 base at J; junction bases unmatched: 8. The CDR3: CASSVRDSVSGANVLTF. The CDR3 nucleotides read TGCGCCAGCAGCGTCCGGGACAGCGTTTCTGGGGCCAACGTCCTGACTTTC.

This chain links TRBV30 with TRBJ2-1; D gene unclear. Germline CDR1 is GTSNPN and CDR2 is SVGIG (reference sequence). Trimming took off 2 bases at V and 8 bases at J, with 16 bases between the two ends. This CDR3 region has 14 residues. The CDR3 DNA reads TGTGCCTGGAGTTTGTACAGTATTACGCATGAGCAGTTCTTC. Amino acid sequence: CAWSLYSITHEQFF.

The chain is built from TRBV7-6 and TRBJ2-1; a possible D gene is TRBD2 (5 bases). The CDR3 has 13 residues. Trimming pared 1 base from V and 8 bases from J, leaving 9 bases between. CDR1 is SGHVS, CDR2 FNYEAQ, per germline. CDR3 DNA: TGTGCCAGCAGCTTAGTTTGGGGAGATGAGCAGTTCTTC. As protein: CASSLVWGDEQFF.

The chain links TRBV5-5 to TRBJ1-2, with TRBD1 matching over 9 bases. CDR1 is SGHKS and CDR2 is YYEKEE in the germline V gene (reference sequence). The CDR3 is 16 residues long. The V gene end was trimmed by 3 bases and the J gene end by 2 bases; junction bases not matched to a gene: 8. This CDR3 reads CASSSTQGAVNYGYTF. CDR3 DNA: TGTGCCAGCAGCTCAACACAGGGGGCAGTGAACTATGGCTACACCTTC.

This clone was detected only once. The chain carries TRBV13 and TRBJ2-7, with 11 bases fitting TRBD2. This CDR3 has 17 amino acids. After removal of 4 bases from V and 1 base from J, the junction contained 9 bases not matched to a gene. The germline V gene encodes CDR1 PRHDT and CDR2 FYEKMQ (reference sequence). For the CDR3, the DNA is TGTGCCAGCAGCTCCGGGACTAGCGGTGACCTTTCCTACGAGCAGTACTTC. Amino acids: CASSSGTSGDLSYEQYF.

The chain links TRBV28 to TRBJ2-3; maybe TRBD2 (7 bases). The germline V and J ends were trimmed by 6 bases and 2 bases, with 21 bases remaining between them. The CDR3 spans 17 residues. Germline CDR1 and CDR2: MDHEN and SYDVKM. CDR3 coding DNA: TGTGCCAGCAGCCCAACGGGGGGCGGGATTTTCACAGATACGCAGTATTTT. Its translation is CASSPTGGGIFTDTQYF.

In DNA form, the CDR3 reads TGTGCCATCAGTGAGCCGGACGGGACAGGGAGTGGGTATGGCTACACCTTC. Translating it yields CAISEPDGTGSGYGYTF. The rearrangement joins TRBV10-3 to TRBJ1-2; 9 positions agree with TRBD1. CDR1 ENHRY and CDR2 SYGVKD come from the germline V gene. CDR3 length equals 17 residues. V shed 2 bases, J shed 5 bases, and the junction held 12 bases outside the gene matches.

The V call is TRBV29-1, the J call TRBJ2-1; D gene unclear. The CDR3 has 12 amino acids. Trimming left V 6 bases short and J 4 bases short, with 10 bases between. Germline lookup yields CDR1 SQVTM and CDR2 ANQGSEA. The CDR3 DNA reads TGCAGCGTAGGGCTTGGGTACAATGAGCAGTTCTTC. Its protein product is CSVGLGYNEQFF.

By share of the sample, this clone is medium-sized. The chain recombines TRBV9 with TRBJ1-3; 12 bases are shared with TRBD1. V lost 3 bases and J lost 3; bases outside the gene matches: 7. This CDR3 comprises 17 residues. The germline V gene encodes CDR1 SGDLS and CDR2 YYNGEE. CDR3 nucleotide sequence: TGTGCCAGCAGCGGCCGGGACAGGGGGCGTCTTGGAAACACCATATATTTT. This codes for CASSGRDRGRLGNTIYF.

The chain joins TRBV7-2 to TRBJ2-3, with D possibly TRBD2 on 6 matching bases. V was cut by 5 bases and J by 5 bases, with 14 bases left in between. Germline CDR1 is SGHTA and CDR2 is FQGNSA. The CDR3 is 14 amino acids. For the CDR3, the DNA is TGTGCCAGCAGCATGACTAGTTATCAAGATACGCAGTATTTT. Translation: CASSMTSYQDTQYF.

V is TRBV4-3 and J is TRBJ1-1; weak D call: TRBD1 (5 bases). The CDR3 has 15 amino acids. The ends were cut back, 3 bases at V and 6 bases at J, with 17 bases in the middle. CDR1 and CDR2 from the germline V gene are LGHNA and YSLEER. The CDR3 region is CASSHKTGGTAEAFF. The CDR3, as DNA: TGCGCCAGCAGCCATAAGACGGGGGGGACTGCTGAAGCTTTCTTT.

The chain has TRBV27 and TRBJ2-5; TRBD1 agrees at 7 bases. Trimming took 4 bases from V and 3 from J; bases not matched to a gene: 5. Per the germline V gene, CDR1 is MNHEY and CDR2 is SMNVEV (reference sequence). The length of the CDR3 is 14 residues. CDR3 region: CASSSMQGEETQYF. The DNA of the CDR3 is TGTGCCAGCAGTTCGATGCAGGGGGAAGAGACCCAGTACTTC.

This clone was seen only a few times. The chain carries TRBV7-9 and TRBJ2-2; TRBD1 matches at 11 bases. This CDR3 has 15 amino acids. The J segment lost 5 bases and the V segment lost 7 bases, leaving 6 bases of the junction unmatched. Germline values: CDR1 SEHNR, CDR2 FQNEAQ (reference sequence). For the CDR3, the DNA is TGTGCCAGCATGCCGGGACAGGGGGGGACCGGGGAGCTGTTTTTT. This gives the protein CASMPGQGGTGELFF.

The chain couples TRBV28 to TRBJ1-2; TRBD1 might be the D (5 bases). Germline assignment: CDR1 MDHEN and CDR2 SYDVKM. V was clipped by 4 bases and J by 2 bases, with 11 bases between them. The CDR3 spans 14 residues. The CDR3 sequence is CASSSLTDNYGYTF. The CDR3 bases are TGTGCCAGCAGTTCCTTGACAGACAACTATGGCTACACCTTC.

The sample holds one count of this clone. The chain carries TRBV4-3 and TRBJ2-6; the D gene is possibly TRBD1 (6 bases). This CDR3 comprises 18 residues. From germline, CDR1 is LGHNA and CDR2 YSLEER. V was pared by 0 bases and J by 2 bases, with 14 bases between. CDR3 nucleotides: TGCGCCAGCAGCCAAGATCTAACAGGGTGGACTGGGGCCAACGTCCTGACTTTC. Protein product: CASSQDLTGWTGANVLTF.

The chain recombines TRBV29-1 with TRBJ1-1, with a weak D call TRBD1 (5 bases). This CDR3 has 11 amino acids. V lost 4 bases and J lost 6, with 9 bases in between. Germline V gene sequence: CDR1 SQVTM, CDR2 ANQGSEA. The CDR3 here is CSVAPGSEAFF. The DNA for the CDR3 is TGCAGCGTTGCCCCAGGGTCTGAAGCTTTCTTT.

CDR3: CASRPGTSENEQYF. The CDR3 DNA reads as TGTGCCAGCAGACCCGGGACTAGCGAGAACGAGCAGTACTTC. The rearrangement uses TRBV28 and TRBJ2-7; 10 bases fit TRBD2. Germline V gene sequence: CDR1 MDHEN, CDR2 SYDVKM. The V gene end was trimmed by 6 bases and the J gene end by 5 bases; junction bases not matched to a gene: 7. This CDR3 is built from 14 residues.

This clone was seen only a few times. The V gene is TRBV11-3, the J gene TRBJ2-1, with 9 bases lining up with TRBD2. The CDR3 length is 15 residues. In germline, CDR1 is SGHNT, CDR2 YENEEA. Germline trimming cut 5 bases from V and 6 bases from J; bases unmatched to any gene: 8. The CDR3 DNA reads TGTGCCAGCAGCCTCTATAGCGGGAGTGGCAATGAGCAGTTCTTC. This gives the protein CASSLYSGSGNEQFF.

This clone was found a few times. The CDR3 spells CASSSPGRVRTEAFF. The CDR3 DNA reads TGTGCCAGCAGCTCCCCCGGACGGGTGAGGACTGAAGCTTTCTTT. This sequence joins TRBV7-9 and TRBJ1-1, with unresolved D. The ends were cut back, 4 bases at V and 5 bases at J, with 17 bases in the middle. This CDR3 is 15 amino acids long. CDR1 is SEHNR, CDR2 FQNEAQ, per germline (reference sequence).

V and J are TRBV5-6 and TRBJ1-2, with 10 bases that match TRBD1. In germline, CDR1 is SGHDT, CDR2 YYEEEE. CDR3 length equals 15 residues. The V gene end was trimmed by 4 bases and the J gene end by 11 bases; junction bases not matched to a gene: 14. The CDR3 protein is CASSQNLRTGGGYTF. The CDR3, as DNA: TGTGCCAGCAGCCAAAACTTAAGGACAGGGGGAGGTTACACCTTC.

The chain couples TRBV6-6 to TRBJ2-2, with D uncertain. The CDR3 totals 15 residues. Per the germline V gene, CDR1 is MNHNY and CDR2 is SVGAGI (reference sequence). Deletions cut 0 bases from V and 5 bases from J, with 10 bases between. The CDR3 here is CASSYSTPGTGELFF. CDR3 in DNA: TGTGCCAGCAGTTACTCGACCCCCGGGACCGGGGAGCTGTTTTTT.